Below, one T cell receptor (beta chain) is given with its context. In the original workflow: Estimation of nucleated cell counts relied on the amplification of reference gene primers. The repertoire was sequenced with immunoSEQ multiplex PCR; TCRdb's copy has only in-frame clones and lacks some. The V and J calls and clone size come from that table; D and trimming were worked out from the DNA. The top ten clones hold roughly 3% of a sample with around 22,000 clones, about nine tenths of them seen once. J lost 5 bases, V lost 0 bases, and 3 bases had no gene match. The CDR3 length is 15 residues. The V gene's germline CDR1 is SGHKS and CDR2 YYEKEE (reference sequence). This entry comes from a study of blood T cell repertoires in COVID-19. Study context: From T cells, B-cell-depleted T cells, or PBMCs came the material, which was cDNA or gDNA.

The rearrangement uses TRBV5-5 and TRBJ2-2; 8 bases map to TRBD1. The sample consisted of peripheral blood. This sequence was found in a woman in her 70s with active COVID-19. The CDR3 here is CASSLGQGATGELFF. In DNA, the CDR3 is TGTGCCAGCAGCTTGGGGCAGGGGGCTACCGGGGAGCTGTTTTTT.